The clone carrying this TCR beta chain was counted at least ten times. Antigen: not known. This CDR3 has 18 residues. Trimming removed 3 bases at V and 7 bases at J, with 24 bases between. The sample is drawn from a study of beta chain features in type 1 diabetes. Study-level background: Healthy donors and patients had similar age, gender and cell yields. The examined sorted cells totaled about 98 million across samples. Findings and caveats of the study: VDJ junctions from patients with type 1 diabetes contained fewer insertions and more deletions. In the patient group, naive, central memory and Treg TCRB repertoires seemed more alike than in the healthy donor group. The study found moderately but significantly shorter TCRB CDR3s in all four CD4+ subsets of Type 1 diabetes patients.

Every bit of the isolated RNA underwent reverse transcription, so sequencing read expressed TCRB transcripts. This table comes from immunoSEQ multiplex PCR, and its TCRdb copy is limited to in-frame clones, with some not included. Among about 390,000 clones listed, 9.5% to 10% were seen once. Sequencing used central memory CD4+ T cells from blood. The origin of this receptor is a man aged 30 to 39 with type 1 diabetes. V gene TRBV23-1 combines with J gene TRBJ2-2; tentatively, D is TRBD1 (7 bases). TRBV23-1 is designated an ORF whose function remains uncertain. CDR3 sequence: CASSHPRRWRGLHGELFF. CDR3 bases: TGCGCCAGCAGTCACCCCCGCCGGTGGAGGGGGCTCCACGGGGAGCTGTTTTTT.